This is a list of T cell receptor beta chains from one sample in a study of CD8 T cells in Susac syndrome. Each CDR3 protein is one row after TCRdb ran MiXCR on the immunoSEQ multiplex PCR reads. The sample has about 120,000 distinct CDR3 sequences; 90% to 95% are singletons. The sequenced material came from CD8+ T cells from PBMCs. Receptor source: a human donor with Susac syndrome. Each CDR3 is given with its conserved first and last residue. The D gene is left open where the match is weak. A row's size may be missing; if present it is once, few, many or a size class.

TRBJ1-6 | NA | NA | TRBV12-3/TRBV12-4 | CASSLVGANSPLHF | TGTGCCAGCAGTTTAGTCGGGGCTAATTCACCCCTCCACTTT
TRBJ2-3 | NA | TRBD2 | TRBV27 | CASSGSTSGTDTQYF | TGTGCCAGCAGCGGATCGACTAGCGGTACAGATACGCAGTATTTT
TRBJ2-2 | NA | NA | TRBV11-1 | CASSFSRAGELFF | TGTGCCAGCAGCTTTTCACGAGCCGGGGAGCTGTTTTTT
TRBJ1-2 | NA | NA | TRBV9 | CASSVGGVGYGYTF | TGTGCCAGCAGCGTAGGCGGGGTTGGCTATGGCTACACCTTC
TRBJ1-4 | once | NA | TRBV5-1 | CASSFGQSFNEKLFF | TGCGCCAGCAGCTTTGGACAGTCCTTTAATGAAAAACTGTTTTTT
TRBJ2-7 | once | NA | TRBV29-1 | CSVEHLTGLSYEQYF | TGCAGCGTTGAACACCTTACAGGGCTCTCCTACGAGCAGTACTTC
TRBJ2-5 | NA | NA | TRBV19 | CASSGGAPFLTQYF | TGTGCCAGTAGTGGCGGGGCTCCCTTTCTGACCCAGTACTTC
TRBJ2-7 | NA | NA | TRBV5-4 | CASSLDVGEYEQYF | TGTGCCAGCAGCTTGGATGTGGGAGAATACGAGCAGTACTTC
TRBJ1-1 | NA | TRBD1 | TRBV29-1 | CSVGQGDLRNTEAFF | TGCAGCGTGGGACAGGGGGATCTTCGGAACACTGAAGCTTTCTTT
TRBJ1-1 | NA | NA | TRBV20-1 | CSARAQDSDLGRAEAFF | TGCAGTGCTAGAGCCCAAGACAGTGACCTGGGCAGGGCTGAAGCTTTCTTT
TRBJ2-5 | NA | NA | TRBV13 | CASSLEGSEETQYF | TGTGCCAGCAGCTTAGAGGGCAGCGAAGAGACCCAGTACTTC
TRBJ1-2 | NA | NA | TRBV12-3/TRBV12-4 | CASSLTGMDGYTF | TGTGCCAGCAGTTTAACCGGGATGGATGGCTACACCTTC
TRBJ1-2 | once | NA | TRBV4-1 | CASSQGTISYGYTF | TGCGCCAGCAGCCAAGGGACCATCAGCTATGGCTACACCTTC
TRBJ2-2 | NA | NA | TRBV24-1 | CATSDLTRNTGELFF | TGTGCCACCAGTGATTTGACTAGGAACACCGGGGAGCTGTTTTTT
TRBJ2-7 | NA | TRBD1 | TRBV20-1 | CSASDRVAYEQYF | TGCAGTGCTAGCGACAGGGTGGCCTACGAGCAGTACTTC
TRBJ1-1 | once | NA | TRBV5-6 | CASSLDLNTEAFF | TGTGCCAGCAGCTTGGATCTGAACACTGAAGCTTTCTTT
TRBJ2-3 | few | TRBD2 | TRBV7-8 | CASSLAVGGRPTDTQYF | TGTGCCAGCAGCTTAGCGGTTGGCGGGAGGCCCACAGATACGCAGTATTTT
TRBJ2-7 | NA | NA | TRBV9 | CASSVEGTSHEQYF | TGTGCCAGCAGCGTTGAAGGTACAAGCCACGAGCAGTACTTC
TRBJ2-3 | NA | TRBD2 | TRBV9 | CASSVEAGVTDTQYF | TGTGCCAGCAGCGTAGAAGCGGGAGTCACAGATACGCAGTATTTT
TRBJ2-3 | NA | NA | TRBV13 | CASSLGTGAVGTDTQYF | TGTGCCAGCAGCTTAGGCACGGGGGCGGTCGGCACAGATACGCAGTATTTT